The TCR beta chain under discussion was sequenced for a study of T cells in Graves' hyperthyroidism and ophthalmopathy. The sample holds many counts of this clonotype. Researchers took RNA transcripts and amplified the TCR beta CDR3 regions from them. RT-PCR in the first round (using the HTBI primer set) targeted the TCR CDR3. A single record per CDR3 protein comes from TCRdb applying MiXCR to the multiplex PCR reads. This sample has some 250,000 distinct CDR3 sequences, with more than 14% found just once. V lost 6 bases, J lost 0 bases, and 9 bases lay in between. CDR3 length: 13 amino acids. In germline, CDR1 is ENHRY, CDR2 SYGVKD. The blood specimen was taken at initial hyperthyroidism diagnosis, before any ophthalmopathy symptoms.

The sample consisted of blood. This receptor was identified in a woman aged 40-49 years with Graves' hyperthyroidism that later progressed to Graves' ophthalmopathy. The chain joins TRBV10-3 to TRBJ2-7; possible D gene TRBD2, 6 bases. CDR3 sequence: CAIRDYSSYEQYF. The CDR3 DNA is TGTGCCATCAGGGACTACAGCTCCTACGAGCAGTACTTC.